A single sample is the source of the 30 T cell receptor beta chains below, sequenced in a study of cytomegalovirus exposure and HLA in healthy donors. Vbeta (60) and Jbeta (13) primers were used in the PCR. Produced via immunoSEQ multiplex PCR; TCRdb's table is partial and in-frame only. The repertoire holds some 130,000 clones, with around 80% as singletons. Sequences were obtained from PBMCs. The receptors were gathered from a man in his thirties or forties in good health.

This rearrangement joins TRBV18 to TRBJ1-2, with D unresolved. The V end lost 2 bases, the J end lost 3 bases, and 7 bases lay between the germline ends. This CDR3 spans 13 amino acids. Germline CDR1 reads KGHSH; CDR2 reads LQKENI. CDR3 loop: CASSPSEDYGYTF. The CDR3 bases are TGTGCCAGCTCACCATCAGAAGACTATGGCTACACCTTC.

CDR3 sequence: CSVARLASSYNEQFF. The CDR3 DNA sequence: TGCAGCGTTGCAAGACTAGCTAGCTCCTACAATGAGCAGTTCTTC. The chain combines TRBV29-1 with TRBJ2-1, with 7 bases aligning to TRBD2. From germline, CDR1 is SQVTM and CDR2 ANQGSEA. The CDR3 length is 15 residues. Trimming took 4 bases from V and 0 from J; bases not matched to a gene: 6.

V gene TRBV27 combines with J gene TRBJ1-1; D perhaps matches TRBD1 (5 bases). The V and J ends lost 5 bases and 6 bases respectively, with 19 bases between them. From germline, CDR1 is MNHEY and CDR2 SMNVEV (reference sequence). The CDR3 is made up of 15 amino acids. The CDR3 spells CASSGHGGVHSEAFF. The CDR3 region has the DNA TGTGCCAGCAGTGGCCACGGGGGGGTCCACTCTGAAGCTTTCTTT.

The chain employs TRBV15 and TRBJ2-3, with D hard to call. Germline CDR1 and CDR2: LNHNV and YYDKDF (reference sequence). Trimming removed 5 bases from V and 5 bases from J, with 11 bases in between. The CDR3 consists of 13 residues. The CDR3 sequence is CATSFGSGDTQYF. The CDR3 DNA is TGTGCCACCAGCTTTGGTTCGGGAGATACGCAGTATTTT.

The chain employs TRBV18 and TRBJ2-7, with D perhaps matching TRBD2 (6 bases). V lost 3 bases and J lost 6, with 12 bases in between. The CDR3 covers 13 residues. The germline V gene encodes CDR1 KGHSH and CDR2 LQKENI. This CDR3 reads CASSPVPAGEQYF. DNA for the CDR3: TGTGCCAGCTCACCGGTCCCAGCGGGCGAGCAGTACTTC.

This clone appeared a single time. The rearrangement links TRBV5-6 to TRBJ2-5, with 14 bases that match TRBD2. The J call may be faulty, since TRBJ2-7 better matches the DNA end. This CDR3 contains 18 residues. Per the germline V gene, CDR1 is SGHDT and CDR2 is YYEEEE. The CDR3 DNA reads TGTGCCAGCAGCTTGCCCAGACTAGCGGGAGGGCCTCCGGACGAGCAGTACTTC. Its protein product is CASSLPRLAGGPPDEQYF.

With regard to this clone: Other DNA sequences in this specimen translate into the identical CDR3. The V call is TRBV18, the J call TRBJ1-1, with D possibly being TRBD1 (5 bases). Trimming shortened V by 2 bases and J by 1 base, and 5 bases separated the two germline ends. This CDR3 region has 13 residues. Germline values: CDR1 KGHSH, CDR2 LQKENI. The CDR3 DNA sequence: TGTGCCAGCTCACCAGGACAGAACACTGAAGCTTTCTTT. As protein: CASSPGQNTEAFF.

This clone has a handful of counts. The chain combines TRBV7-9 with TRBJ2-7, with 7 bases lining up with TRBD2. The CDR3 runs 14 residues. The V gene's germline CDR1 is SEHNR and CDR2 FQNEAQ (reference sequence). The V and J ends lost 0 bases and 2 bases, in that order; junction bases with no gene match: 1. The CDR3 sequence is CASSLAGGAYEQYF. The DNA of the CDR3 is TGTGCCAGCAGCTTAGCGGGAGGGGCCTACGAGCAGTACTTC.

The chain carries TRBV7-9 and TRBJ2-7; D gene uncertain. The V end lost 4 bases, the J end lost 9 bases, and 19 bases lay between the germline ends. The CDR3 sequence is 14 residues long. CDR1 and CDR2 (germline): SEHNR, FQNEAQ (reference sequence). CDR3 bases: TGTGCCAGCAGCTCGATGGCAGGCACCGAACCGCAGTACTTC. Translation gives CASSSMAGTEPQYF.

This chain links TRBV15 with TRBJ2-7; 7 nucleotides agree with TRBD1. Germline V gene data show CDR1 as LNHNV and CDR2 as YYDKDF (reference sequence). The CDR3 is made up of 16 amino acids. The V and J ends lost 3 bases and 2 bases, in that order; junction bases with no gene match: 10. The CDR3 DNA is TGTGCCACCAGCAGCGACAGGGCAGGAGGAACCTACGAGCAGTACTTC. It encodes CATSSDRAGGTYEQYF.

This clone was seen once. The rearrangement links TRBV4-2 to TRBJ2-3; 10 bases are a match to TRBD2. Looked up from germline, CDR1 is LGHNA and CDR2 is YNFKEQ. J lost 0 bases, V lost 4 bases, and 4 bases had no gene match. This CDR3 is 16 amino acids long. In DNA, the CDR3 is TGTGCCAGCAGCCCGGGACTAGCGCTGAGCACAGATACGCAGTATTTT. It is translated as CASSPGLALSTDTQYF.

V gene TRBV19 combines with J gene TRBJ2-2; maybe TRBD1 (5 bases). The germline V gene encodes CDR1 LNHDA and CDR2 SQIVND (reference sequence). V lost 7 bases to trimming and J lost 2 bases, with 11 bases between them. The CDR3 has 14 residues. The CDR3 region is CASKQVINTGELFF. Here the CDR3 DNA reads TGTGCCAGTAAACAGGTCATTAACACCGGGGAGCTGTTTTTT.

This chain connects TRBV6-5 to TRBJ1-1; possibly TRBD1 for D (5 bases). Germline values: CDR1 MNHEY, CDR2 SVGAGI. V was shortened by 7 bases and J by 7 bases, with 16 bases between the two germline ends. The CDR3 is made up of 13 amino acids. The CDR3, as DNA: TGTGCCAGCACTGACAGCAATAGGATTGAAGCTTTCTTT. Protein: CASTDSNRIEAFF.

CDR3 nucleotide sequence: TGTGCCAGCAGCTTGCAGCGTTCATCCTACAATGAGCAGTTCTTC. This sequence encodes CASSLQRSSYNEQFF. V gene TRBV7-6 combines with J gene TRBJ2-1; D is undetermined. Germline V gene lookup returns CDR1 SGHVS and CDR2 FNYEAQ. The CDR3 is made up of 15 amino acids. V was cut by 3 bases and J by 1 base, with 10 bases left in between.

This clone was observed a few times. The chain uses TRBV19 and TRBJ2-2, with TRBD2 matching 8 bases. Trimming took 7 bases from V and 4 from J; bases not matched to a gene: 11. The CDR3 is 16 residues long. CDR1 is LNHDA, CDR2 SQIVND, per germline (reference sequence). CDR3 loop: CASTHGGGWGTGELFF. CDR3 in DNA: TGTGCCAGTACCCACGGCGGGGGGTGGGGCACCGGGGAGCTGTTTTTT.

In DNA form, the CDR3 reads TGTGCCAGCAGCATCACTGGGGCCTCCTACGAGCAGTACTTC. The encoded protein is CASSITGASYEQYF. This rearrangement joins TRBV9 to TRBJ2-7; D is possibly TRBD1 (5 bases). The CDR3 spans 14 residues. The germline V gene has CDR1 SGDLS and CDR2 YYNGEE. V lost 4 bases and J lost 0, with 11 bases in between.

The CDR3 reads CAWNRPGQPQHF. As DNA, the CDR3 is TGTGCCTGGAACAGGCCGGGTCAGCCCCAGCATTTT. The chain has TRBV30 and TRBJ1-5; possible D gene TRBD1, 5 bases. Germline-derived CDR1 and CDR2 are GTSNPN and SVGIG (reference sequence). This CDR3 is built from 12 residues. V dropped 4 bases and J dropped 6 bases, with 10 bases sitting between them.

This clone was seen a handful of times. The chain combines TRBV7-9 with TRBJ1-1; D is unclear. Germline V gives CDR1 SEHNR, CDR2 FQNEAQ (reference sequence). Trimming pared 5 bases from V and 7 bases from J, leaving 17 bases between. CDR3 length: 14 amino acids. The CDR3 spells CASSQKQIKVEAFF. In DNA form, the CDR3 reads TGTGCCAGCAGCCAAAAACAGATTAAAGTTGAAGCTTTCTTT.

This clone was seen a handful of times. V usage is TRBV6-5 and J usage is TRBJ1-1; 8 nucleotides align to TRBD1. The CDR3 is 15 amino acids. The junction had 6 bases not matched to a gene; V was cut back by 5 bases and J by 1 base. Looked up from germline, CDR1 is MNHEY and CDR2 is SVGAGI. The CDR3 DNA follows: TGTGCCAGCAGTCAAACAGGGGGTCCGAACACTGAAGCTTTCTTT. Encoded protein: CASSQTGGPNTEAFF.

This clone occurred a few times. The V gene is TRBV27, the J gene TRBJ1-1; 7 bases match TRBD1. Looked up from germline, CDR1 is MNHEY and CDR2 is SMNVEV (reference sequence). The CDR3 has 14 amino acids. The trim removed 5 bases at V and 2 bases at J, leaving 5 bases unmatched. CDR3: CASSRGTANTEAFF. In DNA, the CDR3 is TGTGCCAGCAGTCGAGGGACAGCTAACACTGAAGCTTTCTTT.

About this clone itself: The junction and the germline gene differ at one end; a read error may be behind it. The chain uses TRBV10-3 and TRBJ2-3, with no clear D. From germline, CDR1 is ENHRY and CDR2 SYGVKD. The CDR3 runs to 14 residues. CDR3 protein: CAISESNAGDTQYF. The CDR3 DNA reads TGTGCCATCAGCGAGTCCAACGCCGGAGATACGCAGTATTTT.

The chain is built from TRBV7-6 and TRBJ1-2; 9 nucleotides agree with TRBD1. CDR3 size: 15 residues. Germline loops: CDR1 SGHVS, CDR2 FNYEAQ. J gave up 0 bases and V 3 bases, and 2 bases lay outside the gene matches. CDR3 residues: CASSFRQGANYGYTF. The CDR3 nucleotides are TGTGCCAGCAGCTTCCGACAGGGGGCTAACTATGGCTACACCTTC. Filled out from reference TRBV7-6 and TRBJ1-2, the complete variable domain reads GAGVSQSPRYKVTKRGQDVALRCDPISGHVSLYWYRQALGQGPEFLTYFNYEAQQDKSGLPNDRFSAERPEGSISTLTIQRTEQRDSAMYRCASSFRQGANYGYTFGSGTRLTVV.

This sequence joins TRBV27 and TRBJ2-3; tentatively, D is TRBD2 (5 bases). Trimming removed 1 base at V and 1 base at J, with 9 bases between. Germline-derived CDR1 and CDR2 are MNHEY and SMNVEV (reference sequence). The CDR3 covers 15 residues. CDR3 nucleotide sequence: TGTGCCAGCAGTTTATACGGGATCGGCACAGATACGCAGTATTTT. This encodes CASSLYGIGTDTQYF.

The chain is built from TRBV6-1 and TRBJ2-2, with D possibly being TRBD2 (5 bases). Germline V CDR1 and CDR2: MNHNS, SASEGT. CDR3 size: 11 residues. V was clipped by 10 bases and J by 5 bases, with 8 bases between them. The CDR3 DNA reads TGTGCCACGCTAGCTACCGGGGAGCTGTTTTTT. This translates into CATLATGELFF.

About this clone: The same CDR3 arises from other DNA sequences in this sample as well. The chain employs TRBV15 and TRBJ2-3; D unresolved. V lost 5 bases and J 6 bases, leaving 9 bases between the germline ends. Germline V lookup: CDR1 LNHNV, CDR2 YYDKDF (reference sequence). This CDR3 has 12 amino acids. The DNA of the CDR3 is TGTGCCACCAGCCGCCCAGCGGATACGCAGTATTTT. Translation: CATSRPADTQYF.

The chain uses TRBV29-1 and TRBJ2-7, with TRBD2 matching over 7 bases. This CDR3 contains 15 residues. Per germline, CDR1 SQVTM and CDR2 ANQGSEA. With V trimmed by 0 bases and J by 0 bases, 5 bases remained unmatched. The CDR3 loop reads CSVEDRLADSYEQYF. The CDR3 nucleotides read TGCAGCGTTGAAGATCGGCTAGCGGACTCCTACGAGCAGTACTTC.

The CDR3 is CASSPQGTGGTEAFF. The CDR3 bases are TGTGCCAGCTCGCCGCAAGGGACAGGGGGCACTGAAGCTTTCTTT. The chain carries TRBV18 and TRBJ1-1; 11 bases agree with TRBD1. The V gene's germline CDR1 is KGHSH and CDR2 LQKENI. The CDR3 covers 15 residues. V dropped 6 bases and J dropped 4; count of bases not matched to a gene: 7.

This chain connects TRBV6-5 to TRBJ1-5, with no clear D. Germline V lookup: CDR1 MNHEY, CDR2 SVGAGI. V was trimmed by 5 bases and J by 6 bases, leaving 8 bases between them. The CDR3 contains 12 residues. The DNA of the CDR3 is TGTGCCAGCAGTGAAGCGGGTCAGCCCCAGCATTTT. This encodes CASSEAGQPQHF.

The J gene is TRBJ2-7, the V gene TRBV2; D is perhaps TRBD1 (5 bases). This CDR3 contains 13 residues. Germline assignment: CDR1 SNHLY and CDR2 FYNNEI. Trimming stripped 6 bases from V and 3 bases from J, with 12 bases between. The CDR3 here is CASRMDTDYEQYF. The CDR3 DNA reads as TGTGCCAGCAGGATGGACACTGACTACGAGCAGTACTTC.

J is TRBJ1-5 and V is TRBV18; possibly TRBD1 for D (5 bases). V gave up 3 bases and J gave up 4 bases, with 7 bases separating them. CDR1 is KGHSH, CDR2 LQKENI, per germline. This CDR3 has 13 residues. This CDR3 reads CASSPGGNQPQHF. The CDR3 DNA is TGTGCCAGCTCACCTGGGGGGAATCAGCCCCAGCATTTT.